Following are 5 T cell receptor beta chains from one sample sequenced in a study of cytotoxic CD8 clonotypes in ibrutinib-treated CLL. Libraries were prepared by immunoSEQ multiplex PCR; TCRdb keeps only in-frame clonotypes and omits some of them. The table includes approximately 100,000 clones, more than 70% detected once. The source was PBMCs, collected after 24 months of ibrutinib treatment. The receptors shown here come from a human donor with chronic lymphocytic leukemia.

V is TRBV6-1 and J is TRBJ2-1; 7 bases line up with TRBD2. V lost 10 bases and J lost 8; bases outside the gene matches: 8. This CDR3 contains 12 residues. Germline-derived CDR1 and CDR2 are MNHNS and SASEGT. CDR3: CAILAGVHEQFF. DNA of the CDR3: TGTGCCATCTTAGCGGGCGTCCATGAGCAGTTCTTC.

The rearrangement links TRBV10-1 to TRBJ2-7; TRBD2 matches 9 bases. V lost 3 bases and J lost 0; bases outside the gene matches: 6. Germline V gene data show CDR1 as WNHNN and CDR2 as SYGVQD (reference sequence). The CDR3 is 16 residues long. The CDR3 DNA follows: TGCGCCAGCAGTGATTATAGCGGGGGAAGCTCCTACGAGCAGTACTTC. It specifies CASSDYSGGSSYEQYF.

This chain uses TRBV19 with TRBJ2-1; 9 bases fit TRBD2. The ends lost 5 bases at V and 4 bases at J; junction bases unmatched: 6. The CDR3 covers 15 residues. The germline gives CDR1 LNHDA, CDR2 SQIVND (reference sequence). The CDR3 nucleotides are TGTGCCAGTAGTCTGACTAGCGGAGTATACAATGAGCAGTTCTTC. Encoded protein: CASSLTSGVYNEQFF.

This clone was seen only once. In DNA, the CDR3 is TGTGCCAGCGGTATAGTAGGGAGGGACTCCGAGCAGTACTTC. It specifies CASGIVGRDSEQYF. The V and J genes are TRBV5-4 and TRBJ2-7, with 7 bases lining up with TRBD2. V was clipped by 7 bases and J by 6 bases; unmatched bases: 13. The length of the CDR3 is 14 residues. CDR1 and CDR2 (germline): SGHNT, YYREEE (reference sequence).

The CDR3: CASSAPAGVYEQYF. The CDR3 nucleotides are TGTGCCAGCAGTGCTCCAGCGGGAGTTTACGAGCAGTACTTC. The rearrangement joins TRBV6-1 to TRBJ2-7; 8 positions agree with TRBD2. The CDR3 consists of 14 residues. Germline lookup yields CDR1 MNHNS and CDR2 SASEGT. The V gene end was trimmed by 4 bases and the J gene end by 4 bases; junction bases not matched to a gene: 6.